This T cell receptor beta chain comes out of a study of blood T cell repertoires in COVID-19. Individuals drawn from 20 to 25 US areas were roughly 18 to 95 years old. In assigning cohorts, the study relied on participant-reported clinical history. Symptom resolution, clearance, or two negative PCRs marked the recovered donors of Cohort 3. Germline V gene sequence: CDR1 SGHNT, CDR2 YYREEE (reference sequence). J lost 1 base, V lost 4 bases, and 8 bases had no gene match. The CDR3 covers 17 residues. Original processing notes: Reference gene primer amplification in the assay estimated nucleated cell counts. Libraries were prepared by immunoSEQ multiplex PCR; TCRdb keeps only in-frame clonotypes and omits some of them. The V and J calls and clone size come from that table; D and trimming were worked out from the DNA. This table has 330,000 or so clones, more than 75% appearing once.

Sequenced material: PBMCs or T cells enriched from blood (not recorded which). J is TRBJ2-5 and V is TRBV5-4, with TRBD2 matching over 12 bases. This receptor was obtained from a woman in her twenties or thirties who had recovered from COVID-19. The CDR3 sequence: CASSVRLAGALQETQYF. The DNA for the CDR3 is TGTGCCAGCAGCGTTCGACTAGCGGGGGCCCTCCAAGAGACCCAGTACTTC.